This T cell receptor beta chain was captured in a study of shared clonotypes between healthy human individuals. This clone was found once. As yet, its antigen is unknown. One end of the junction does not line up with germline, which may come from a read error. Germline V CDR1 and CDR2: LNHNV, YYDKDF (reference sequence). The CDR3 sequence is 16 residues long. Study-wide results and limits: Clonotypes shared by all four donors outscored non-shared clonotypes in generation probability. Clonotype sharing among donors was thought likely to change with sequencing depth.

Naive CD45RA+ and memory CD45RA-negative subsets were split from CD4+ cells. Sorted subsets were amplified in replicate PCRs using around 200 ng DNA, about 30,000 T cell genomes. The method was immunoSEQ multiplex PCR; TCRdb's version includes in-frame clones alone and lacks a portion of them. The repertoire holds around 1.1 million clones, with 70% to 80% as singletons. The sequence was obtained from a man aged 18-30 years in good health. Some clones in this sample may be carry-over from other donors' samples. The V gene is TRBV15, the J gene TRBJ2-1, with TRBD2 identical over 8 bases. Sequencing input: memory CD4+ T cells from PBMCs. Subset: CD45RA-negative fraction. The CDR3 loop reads CATSREWGLDVNEQFF. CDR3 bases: TGTGCCACCAGCCGAGAATGGGGACTAGACGTCAATGAGCAGTTCTTC.